This T cell receptor beta chain was sequenced in a study of OX40 agonist ivuxolimab in advanced cancers. In the study overall: Patients took ivuxolimab, an agonistic anti-OX40 (CD134) antibody.

There are 15 residues in the CDR3. V lost 6 bases and J lost 8; bases outside the gene matches: 13. Germline V lookup: CDR1 SGHTS, CDR2 YDEGEE. The table came from immunoSEQ multiplex PCR; TCRdb's copy has only in-frame clones and leaves some out. The sample holds fewer than 60,000 clones, less than 85% seen once. Specimen: CD4+ or CD8+ T cells sorted from blood, collected in a trial of the OX40 agonist ivuxolimab. V and J are TRBV5-8 and TRBJ1-4, with TRBD1 identical over 7 bases. The sequence came from an adult with an advanced solid tumor such as melanoma, head and neck, liver or kidney cancer. The CDR3 nucleotides read TGTGCCAGCAACTTCCGACAGGGAGAGTTCGAAAAACTGTTTTTT. Translation: CASNFRQGEFEKLFF.